A single sample is the source of the 13 T cell receptor beta chains below, sequenced in a study of T cell repertoires in cytomegalovirus infection. For these receptors, no antigen is known. TCRdb re-called the reads with MiXCR, one entry per CDR3 protein. The sample yields about 770,000 distinct CDR3 sequences, 25% to 35% seen once. The source was cultured CD8+ T cells from PBMCs, collected from culture after CMV antigen stimulation. These receptors were collected from a human donor in good health (CMV status not recorded). Some clones in this sample may be carry-over from other donors' samples.

This sequence joins TRBV6-6 and TRBJ1-1; D remains unclear. The CDR3 sequence is 14 residues long. Between the trimmed V and J ends, which lost 10 bases and 2 bases, there was a span of 17 bases. Germline V gene data show CDR1 as MNHNY and CDR2 as SVGAGI (reference sequence). The DNA of the CDR3 is TGTGCCACTTGCCGCACCCCCCAAAACACTGAAGCTTTCTTT. Its translation: CATCRTPQNTEAFF.

V and J are TRBV7-9 and TRBJ2-7; TRBD1 or TRBD2 may be the D gene (5 bases each). Germline CDR1 SEHNR, CDR2 FQNEAQ (reference sequence). V lost 6 bases to trimming and J lost 0 bases, with 15 bases between them. The CDR3 totals 15 residues. CDR3 residues: CASSGEPGSSYEQYV. The CDR3, as DNA: TGTGCCAGCAGTGGGGAGCCAGGGAGCTCCTACGAGCAGTACGTC.

Of note for this clonotype: Being one base from a much bigger clone, this may be a read error. The V gene is TRBV6-6, the J gene TRBJ2-1; no reliable D call. V was trimmed by 1 base and J by 3 bases, leaving 1 base between them. Per the germline V gene, CDR1 is MNHNY and CDR2 is SVGAGI (reference sequence). This CDR3 has 12 amino acids. CDR3: CASSYFYNEQFF. Written as DNA, the CDR3 is TGTGCCAGCAGTTACTTCTACAATGAGCAGTTCTTC.

V usage is TRBV19 and J usage is TRBJ1-2; D is unclear. Trimming cost V 3 bases and J 14 bases, with 19 bases left between them. This CDR3 comprises 13 residues. The germline gives CDR1 LNHDA, CDR2 SQIVND (reference sequence). CDR3 nucleotides: TGTGCCAGTAGTATCGTTCCGACCTCTGGCTTAACCTTC. Residues: CASSIVPTSGLTF.

The V gene is TRBV29-1, the J gene TRBJ2-7, with D perhaps matching TRBD1 (6 bases). CDR3 length: 11 residues. V lost 5 bases and J lost 2, with 7 bases in between. Germline-derived CDR1 and CDR2 are SQVTM and ANQGSEA. The CDR3 sequence: CSVYRAYEQYF. In nucleotides, the CDR3 is TGCAGCGTTTACAGGGCCTACGAGCAGTACTTC.

In this sample, this clonotype turned up many times. The rearrangement uses TRBV7-2 and TRBJ2-1; TRBD2 agrees at 8 bases. Trimming at V came to 5 bases and at J to 8 bases, leaving 11 bases not matched to a gene. The length of the CDR3 is 15 residues. Per germline, CDR1 SGHTA and CDR2 FQGNSA. CDR3: CASSRLLGGGDEQFF. Written as DNA, the CDR3 is TGTGCCAGCAGCCGCCTACTCGGGGGGGGGGATGAGCAGTTCTTC. The full variable domain, its missing parts supplied by reference TRBV7-2 and TRBJ2-1, is GAGVSQSPSNKVTEKGKDVELRCDPISGHTALYWYRQSLGQGLEFLIYFQGNSAPDKSGLPSDRFSAERTGGSVSTLTIQRTQQEDSAVYLCASSRLLGGGDEQFFGPGTRLTVL.

This chain uses TRBV7-9 with TRBJ1-4; possible D gene TRBD1, 5 bases. Germline V lookup: CDR1 SEHNR, CDR2 FQNEAQ (reference sequence). V was shortened by 1 base and J by 11 bases, with 5 bases between the two germline ends. The length of the CDR3 is 11 residues. The CDR3 region is CASSLGGKLFF. The DNA for the CDR3 is TGTGCCAGCAGCTTAGGGGGGAAACTGTTTTTT.

V gene TRBV6-2 or TRBV6-3 combines with J gene TRBJ1-5, with D hard to call. V was shortened by 2 bases and J by 7 bases, with 12 bases between the two germline ends. The CDR3 spans 14 residues. Germline V gives CDR1 MNHEY, CDR2 SVGEGT. The CDR3 here is CASSYRADNQPQHF. The CDR3, as DNA: TGTGCCAGCAGTTACAGGGCAGATAACCAGCCCCAGCATTTT.

The sample holds a few counts of this clonotype. The chain recombines TRBV20-1 with TRBJ2-1; TRBD1 aligns across 10 bases. The CDR3 length is 15 residues. CDR1 is DFQATT and CDR2 is SNEGSKA in the germline V gene (reference sequence). V was pared by 4 bases and J by 7 bases, with 10 bases of the junction left unmatched. CDR3 residues: CSATLRQGAPNEQFF. Written as DNA, the CDR3 is TGCAGTGCTACACTCCGACAGGGGGCGCCGAATGAGCAGTTCTTC.

The chain joins TRBV6-5 to TRBJ1-1; no clear D. Looked up from germline, CDR1 is MNHEY and CDR2 is SVGAGI. V gave up 0 bases and J gave up 7 bases, with 9 bases separating them. The CDR3 has 13 residues. The DNA of the CDR3 is TGTGCCAGCAGTTACTCCCGGACGGGTGAAGCTTTCTTT. Translation: CASSYSRTGEAFF.

The chain combines TRBV12-3 or TRBV12-4 with TRBJ2-1; TRBD1 matches at 7 bases. The CDR3 totals 14 residues. The V segment lost 6 bases and the J segment 9 bases; nucleotides outside the gene matches: 11. The CDR3 spells CASSLSTGLSEQFF. As DNA, the CDR3 is TGTGCCAGCAGCCTATCGACAGGGCTTAGTGAGCAGTTCTTC.

V is TRBV4-1 and J is TRBJ2-7; D call uncertain. V lost 1 base, J lost 3 bases, and 7 bases lay in between. The CDR3 has 13 amino acids. Germline CDR1 is MGHRA and CDR2 is YSYEKL. The CDR3 is CASSQGTGYEQYV. CDR3 nucleotide sequence: TGCGCCAGCAGCCAAGGGACGGGCTACGAGCAGTACGTC.

This clonotype has more than one count but fewer than ten. This chain joins TRBV4-3 and TRBJ2-2; TRBD2 matches 10 bases. The CDR3 is 21 amino acids. The J segment lost 0 bases and the V segment lost 4 bases, leaving 17 bases of the junction unmatched. Germline CDR1 and CDR2: LGHNA and YSLEER. CDR3 protein: CASSPGVSPVLAGPNTGELFF. The CDR3 DNA reads as TGCGCCAGCAGCCCAGGGGTTAGTCCCGTACTAGCGGGGCCGAACACCGGGGAGCTGTTTTTT.